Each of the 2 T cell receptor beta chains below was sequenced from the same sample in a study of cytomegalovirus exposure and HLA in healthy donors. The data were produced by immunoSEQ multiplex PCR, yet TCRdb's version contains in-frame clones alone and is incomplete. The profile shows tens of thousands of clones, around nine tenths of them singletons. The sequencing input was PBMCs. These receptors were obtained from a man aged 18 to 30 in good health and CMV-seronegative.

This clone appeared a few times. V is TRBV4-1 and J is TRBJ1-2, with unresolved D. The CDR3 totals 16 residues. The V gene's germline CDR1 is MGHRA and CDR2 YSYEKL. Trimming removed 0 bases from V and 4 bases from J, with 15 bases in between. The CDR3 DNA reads TGCGCCAGCAGCCAAGATCTACGGCCGACGGGCTATGGCTACACCTTC. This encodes CASSQDLRPTGYGYTF.

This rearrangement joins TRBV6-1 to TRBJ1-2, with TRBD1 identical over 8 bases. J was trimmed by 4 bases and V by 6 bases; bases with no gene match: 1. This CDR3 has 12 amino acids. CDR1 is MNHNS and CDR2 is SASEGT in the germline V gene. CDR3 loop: CASRQGAYGYTF. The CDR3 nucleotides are TGTGCCAGCAGGCAGGGGGCCTATGGCTACACCTTC.